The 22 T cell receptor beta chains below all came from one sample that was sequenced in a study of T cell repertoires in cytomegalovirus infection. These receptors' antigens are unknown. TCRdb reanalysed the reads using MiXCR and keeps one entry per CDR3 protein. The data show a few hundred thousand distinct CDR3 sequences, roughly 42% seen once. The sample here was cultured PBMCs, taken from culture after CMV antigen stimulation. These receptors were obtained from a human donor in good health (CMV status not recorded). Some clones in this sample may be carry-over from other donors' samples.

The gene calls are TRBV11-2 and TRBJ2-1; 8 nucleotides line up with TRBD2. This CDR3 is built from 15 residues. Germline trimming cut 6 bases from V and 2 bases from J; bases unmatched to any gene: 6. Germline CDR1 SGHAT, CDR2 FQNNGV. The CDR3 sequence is CASRPIAGTYNEQFF. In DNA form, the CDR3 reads TGTGCCAGCAGACCCATAGCGGGAACCTACAATGAGCAGTTCTTC.

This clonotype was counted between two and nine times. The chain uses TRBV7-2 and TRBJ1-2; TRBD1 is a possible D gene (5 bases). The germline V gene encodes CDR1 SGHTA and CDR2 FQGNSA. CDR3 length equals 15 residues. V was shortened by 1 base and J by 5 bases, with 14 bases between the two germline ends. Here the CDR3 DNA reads TGTGCCAGCAGCTTAGTAGGGGTCGCAGGGTATGGCTACACCTTC. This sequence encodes CASSLVGVAGYGYTF.

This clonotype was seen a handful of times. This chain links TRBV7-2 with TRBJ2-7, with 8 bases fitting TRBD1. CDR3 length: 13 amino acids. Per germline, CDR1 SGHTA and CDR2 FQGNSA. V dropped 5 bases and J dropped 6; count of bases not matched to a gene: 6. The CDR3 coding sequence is TGTGCCAGCAGCCGGACAGGGCTAGGCGAGCAGTACTTC. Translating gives CASSRTGLGEQYF.

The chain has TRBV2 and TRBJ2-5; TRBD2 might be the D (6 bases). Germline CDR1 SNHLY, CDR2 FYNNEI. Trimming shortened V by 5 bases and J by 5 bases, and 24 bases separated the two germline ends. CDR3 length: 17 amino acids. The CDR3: CASSRSSVGPGGETQYF. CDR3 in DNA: TGTGCCAGCAGTAGGTCAAGCGTAGGTCCCGGAGGGGAGACCCAGTACTTC. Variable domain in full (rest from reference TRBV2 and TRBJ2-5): EPEVTQTPSHQVTQMGQEVILRCVPISNHLYFYWYRQILGQKVEFLVSFYNNEISEKSEIFDDQFSVERPDGSNFTLKIRSTKLEDSAMYFCASSRSSVGPGGETQYFGPGTRLLVL.

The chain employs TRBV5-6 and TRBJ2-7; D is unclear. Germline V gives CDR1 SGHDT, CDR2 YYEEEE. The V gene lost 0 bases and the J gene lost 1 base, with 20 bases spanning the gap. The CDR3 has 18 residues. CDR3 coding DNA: TGTGCCAGCAGCTTGGGGAGACGGAGCCCCAAACGGTCCTACGAGCAGTACTTC. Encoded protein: CASSLGRRSPKRSYEQYF.

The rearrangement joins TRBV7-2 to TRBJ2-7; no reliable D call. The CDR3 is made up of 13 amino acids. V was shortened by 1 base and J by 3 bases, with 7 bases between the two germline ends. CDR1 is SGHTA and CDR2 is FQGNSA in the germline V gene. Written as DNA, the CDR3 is TGTGCCAGCAGCTTAGGTAGGATCTACGAGCAGTACTTC. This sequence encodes CASSLGRIYEQYF.

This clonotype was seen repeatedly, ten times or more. The CDR3 region is CASSFGVAAHNEQFF. The CDR3, as DNA: TGTGCCAGCAGTTTTGGGGTAGCGGCACACAATGAGCAGTTCTTC. The chain employs TRBV12-3 or TRBV12-4 and TRBJ2-1; TRBD2 is a possible D gene (6 bases). V gave up 3 bases and J gave up 5 bases, with 14 bases separating them. This CDR3 is built from 15 residues.

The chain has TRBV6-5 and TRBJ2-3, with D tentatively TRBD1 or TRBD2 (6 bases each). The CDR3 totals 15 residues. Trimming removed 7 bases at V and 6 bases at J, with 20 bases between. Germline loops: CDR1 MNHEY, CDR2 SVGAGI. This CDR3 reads CASTQKGGLWDTQYF. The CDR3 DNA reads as TGTGCCAGCACACAGAAGGGGGGCCTTTGGGATACGCAGTATTTT.

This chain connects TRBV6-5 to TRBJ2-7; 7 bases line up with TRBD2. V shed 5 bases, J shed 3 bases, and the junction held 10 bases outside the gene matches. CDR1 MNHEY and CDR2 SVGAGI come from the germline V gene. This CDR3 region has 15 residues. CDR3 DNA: TGTGCCAGCAGTCTAGTAAGCGGGGCCCTCTACGAGCAGTACTTC. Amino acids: CASSLVSGALYEQYF.

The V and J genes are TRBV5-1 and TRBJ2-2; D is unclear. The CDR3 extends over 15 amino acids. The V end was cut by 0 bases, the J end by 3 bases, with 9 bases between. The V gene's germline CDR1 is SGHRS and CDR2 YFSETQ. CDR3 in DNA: TGCGCCAGCAGCTTGGACCCAAAGGACACCGGGGAGCTGTTTTTT. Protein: CASSLDPKDTGELFF.

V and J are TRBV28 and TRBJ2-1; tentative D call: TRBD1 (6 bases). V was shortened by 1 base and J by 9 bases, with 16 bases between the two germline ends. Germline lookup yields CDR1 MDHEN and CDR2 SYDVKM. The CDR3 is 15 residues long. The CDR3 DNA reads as TGTGCCAGCAGTTTATTGAGGGTCAGGGGCGGTGAGCAGTTCTTC. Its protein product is CASSLLRVRGGEQFF. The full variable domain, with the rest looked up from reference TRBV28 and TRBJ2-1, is DVKVTQSSRYLVKRTGEKVFLECVQDMDHENMFWYRQDPGLGLRLIYFSYDVKMKEKGDIPEGYSVSREKKERFSLILESASTNQTSMYLCASSLLRVRGGEQFFGPGTRLTVL.

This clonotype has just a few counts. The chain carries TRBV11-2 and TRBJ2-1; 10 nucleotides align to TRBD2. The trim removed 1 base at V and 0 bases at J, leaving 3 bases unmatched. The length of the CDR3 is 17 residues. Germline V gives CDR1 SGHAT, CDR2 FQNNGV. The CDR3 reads CASSLGVAGGSYNEQFF. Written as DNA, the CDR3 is TGTGCCAGCAGCTTAGGAGTAGCGGGGGGCTCCTACAATGAGCAGTTCTTC.

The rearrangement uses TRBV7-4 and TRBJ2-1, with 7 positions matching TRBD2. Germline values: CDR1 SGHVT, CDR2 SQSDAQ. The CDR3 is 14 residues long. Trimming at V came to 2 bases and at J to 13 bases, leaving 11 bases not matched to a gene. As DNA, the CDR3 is TGTGCCAGCAGCTTAACGAGACTAGCCTCTCCTCAGTTCTTC. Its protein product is CASSLTRLASPQFF.

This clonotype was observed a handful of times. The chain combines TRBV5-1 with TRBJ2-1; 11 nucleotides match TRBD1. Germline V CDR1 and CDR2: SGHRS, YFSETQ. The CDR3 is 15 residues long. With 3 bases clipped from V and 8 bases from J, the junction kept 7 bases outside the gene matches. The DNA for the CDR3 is TGCGCCAGCAGCTCGGCCGGACAGGGGGCCTATGAGCAGTTCTTC. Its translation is CASSSAGQGAYEQFF.

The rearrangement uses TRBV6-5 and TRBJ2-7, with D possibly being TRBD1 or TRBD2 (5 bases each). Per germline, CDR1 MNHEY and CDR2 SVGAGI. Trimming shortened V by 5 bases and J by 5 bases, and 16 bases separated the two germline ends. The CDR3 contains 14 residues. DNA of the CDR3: TGTGCCAGCAGTGGTCAGGGCAGGGACGACGAGCAGTACTTC. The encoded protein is CASSGQGRDDEQYF.

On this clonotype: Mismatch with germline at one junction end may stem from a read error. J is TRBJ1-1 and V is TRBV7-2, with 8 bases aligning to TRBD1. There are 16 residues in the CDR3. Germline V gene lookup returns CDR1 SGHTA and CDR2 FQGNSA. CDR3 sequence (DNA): TGTGCCAGCAGCTTATACCCCAGGGGGCCAGGGACTGAAACTTTCTTT. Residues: CASSLYPRGPGTETFF.

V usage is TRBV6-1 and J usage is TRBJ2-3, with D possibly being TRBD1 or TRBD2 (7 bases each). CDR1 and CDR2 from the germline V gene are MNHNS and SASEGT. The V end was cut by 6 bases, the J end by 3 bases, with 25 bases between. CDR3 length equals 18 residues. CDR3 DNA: TGTGCCAGCAGGCCCCTCTTAGGGGGGGGACAGATGACAGATACGCAGTATTTT. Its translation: CASRPLLGGGQMTDTQYF.

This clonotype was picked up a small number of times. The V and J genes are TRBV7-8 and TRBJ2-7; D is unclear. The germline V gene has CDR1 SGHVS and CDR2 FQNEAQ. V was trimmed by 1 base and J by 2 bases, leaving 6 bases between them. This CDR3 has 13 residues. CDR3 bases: TGTGCCAGCAGCTTAGAAAGGCCCTACGAGCAGTACTTC. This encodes CASSLERPYEQYF.

The CDR3 here is CASSLDVLLGDNEQFF. CDR3 DNA sequence: TGTGCCAGCAGCTTAGATGTGCTGCTTGGGGACAATGAGCAGTTCTTC. The chain has TRBV7-9 and TRBJ2-1; D call uncertain. Trimming removed 1 base at V and 5 bases at J, with 15 bases between. This CDR3 is 16 amino acids long. The germline CDR1 and CDR2 sequences are SEHNR and FQNEAQ (reference sequence).

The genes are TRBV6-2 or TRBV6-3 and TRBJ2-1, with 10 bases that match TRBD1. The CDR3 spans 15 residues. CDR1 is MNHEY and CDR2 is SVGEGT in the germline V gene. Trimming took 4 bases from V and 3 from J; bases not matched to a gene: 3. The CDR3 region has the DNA TGTGCCAGCAGTTTCCGGACAGGGGGCTACAATGAGCAGTTCTTC. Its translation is CASSFRTGGYNEQFF.

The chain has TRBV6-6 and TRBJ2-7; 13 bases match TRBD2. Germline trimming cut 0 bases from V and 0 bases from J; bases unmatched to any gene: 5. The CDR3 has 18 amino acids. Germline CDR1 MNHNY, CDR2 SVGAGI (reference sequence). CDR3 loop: CASSYSRTSGGSSYEQYF. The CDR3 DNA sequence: TGTGCCAGCAGTTACTCGAGGACTAGCGGGGGAAGCTCCTACGAGCAGTACTTC.

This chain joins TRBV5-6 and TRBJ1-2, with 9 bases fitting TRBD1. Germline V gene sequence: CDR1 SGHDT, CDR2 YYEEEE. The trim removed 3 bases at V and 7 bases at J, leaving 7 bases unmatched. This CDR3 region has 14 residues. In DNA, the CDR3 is TGTGCCAGCAGCTCAACAGGGGGCAGAGGTGGCTACACCTTC. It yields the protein CASSSTGGRGGYTF.